This section outlines one TCR beta chain sequence together with its context. Its antigen is as yet unknown. The data stem from a study of cytomegalovirus exposure and HLA in healthy donors. Study-level results: Follow-up analysis later connected one missense variant in DCLRE1C with trimming of TCR beta V- and J-genes. Several of the most significant clusters appeared, in a later analysis, to be linked to common viral pathogens.

CDR3 length: 16 amino acids. Germline assignment: CDR1 MNHNS and CDR2 SASEGT. V lost 2 bases, J lost 3 bases, and 16 bases lay in between. At sampling all donors were nominally healthy, likely with unrecorded immune exposures. It was with 60 Vbeta and 13 Jbeta primers that the PCR ran. In the study's own analysis: A later analysis counted tens of millions of unique TCR beta chains, some 10 million shared. Measured with immunoSEQ multiplex PCR; TCRdb has only the in-frame clones, and not every one. V, J and clone size derive from that table, while D and trimming were established from the DNA sequence. The table records under 200,000 clones, 60% to 85% of them present only once.

This TCR was sampled from a female donor in good health and CMV-seronegative. V usage is TRBV6-1 and J usage is TRBJ1-1; D might be TRBD1 (6 bases). Sequences were obtained from PBMCs. DNA for the CDR3: TGTGCCAGCAGTGAACCGGGGGGCCTGTGGGACACTGAAGCTTTCTTT. Protein product: CASSEPGGLWDTEAFF.